The 17 T cell receptor beta chains presented below share a single source sample, sequenced in a study of CD8 T cells in Susac syndrome. The RNA input was about 0.45 to 1 ug, and it was reverse transcribed with random hexamers. Each CDR3 protein is one row after TCRdb ran MiXCR on the immunoSEQ multiplex PCR reads. The sample records 85,000 to 120,000 distinct CDR3 sequences, approximately 94% being singletons. What was sequenced was CD8+ T cells from PBMCs. The receptors come from a human donor with Susac syndrome.

The rearrangement joins TRBV5-4 to TRBJ1-2; the D is unclear. Germline CDR1 reads SGHNT; CDR2 reads YYREEE (reference sequence). The CDR3 is 11 amino acids. Between the trimmed V and J ends, which lost 0 bases and 10 bases, there was a span of 7 bases. CDR3 sequence: CASSLDSFYTF. The CDR3 nucleotides are TGTGCCAGCAGCTTGGACAGCTTCTACACCTTC.

The gene calls are TRBV9 and TRBJ2-3; 8 bases align to TRBD1. Germline CDR1 is SGDLS and CDR2 is YYNGEE. V gave up 3 bases and J gave up 5 bases; unmatched junction bases: 2. The CDR3 extends over 13 amino acids. The CDR3 spells CASSATGVDTQYF. DNA for the CDR3: TGTGCCAGCAGCGCGACAGGGGTAGATACGCAGTATTTT.

This chain uses TRBV5-4 with TRBJ1-1; a weak D match, TRBD1 (5 bases). CDR1 is SGHNT and CDR2 is YYREEE in the germline V gene (reference sequence). V was trimmed by 0 bases and J by 1 base, leaving 7 bases between them. The CDR3 loop spans 14 amino acids. The CDR3 DNA follows: TGTGCCAGCAGCTTGGATGGGGGGAACACTGAAGCTTTCTTT. Amino acids: CASSLDGGNTEAFF.

V is TRBV29-1 and J is TRBJ2-5; no clear D. Germline V CDR1 and CDR2: SQVTM, ANQGSEA. CDR3 length: 12 residues. The V end was cut by 2 bases, the J end by 2 bases, with 6 bases between. As DNA, the CDR3 is TGCAGCGTTGAATATGGGCAAGAGACCCAGTACTTC. It specifies CSVEYGQETQYF.

V is TRBV29-1 and J is TRBJ2-3; no firm D call. The CDR3 covers 13 residues. Germline CDR1 and CDR2: SQVTM and ANQGSEA. V shed 5 bases and J shed 2 bases, with 11 bases lying between them. The CDR3 protein is CSVPMSLTDTQYF. The CDR3 nucleotides read TGCAGCGTTCCCATGTCTCTCACAGATACGCAGTATTTT.

The V gene is TRBV7-2, the J gene TRBJ2-2, with D tentatively TRBD1 (5 bases). With 4 bases removed from V and 2 bases from J, the gap between germline ends came to 14 bases. Germline V gene sequence: CDR1 SGHTA, CDR2 FQGNSA. This CDR3 comprises 16 residues. CDR3: CASSWWPGINTGELFF. CDR3 sequence (DNA): TGTGCCAGCAGCTGGTGGCCAGGGATTAACACCGGGGAGCTGTTTTTT. Full variable domain (outside the CDR3, taken from reference TRBV7-2 and TRBJ2-2): GAGVSQSPSNKVTEKGKDVELRCDPISGHTALYWYRQSLGQGLEFLIYFQGNSAPDKSGLPSDRFSAERTGGSVSTLTIQRTQQEDSAVYLCASSWWPGINTGELFFGEGSRLTVL.

The J gene is TRBJ2-3, the V gene TRBV27, with D uncertain. CDR1 is MNHEY and CDR2 is SMNVEV in the germline V gene (reference sequence). Trimming left V 1 base short and J 1 base short, with 12 bases between. The CDR3 is 16 residues long. The CDR3 DNA follows: TGTGCCAGCAGTTTATATAAGGGATGGGGCACAGATACGCAGTATTTT. It specifies CASSLYKGWGTDTQYF.

CDR3 loop: CSAREGRATEAFF. The CDR3 DNA reads TGCAGTGCCCGAGAGGGCAGGGCCACTGAAGCTTTCTTT. The V gene is TRBV20-1, the J gene TRBJ1-1; a possible D gene is TRBD1 (5 bases). CDR3 size: 13 residues. The germline CDR1 and CDR2 sequences are DFQATT and SNEGSKA (reference sequence). Trimming pared 6 bases from V and 4 bases from J, leaving 15 bases between.

The chain links TRBV7-9 to TRBJ2-7, with a weak D call TRBD1 (6 bases). Deletions cut 4 bases from V and 5 bases from J, with 24 bases between. CDR3 size: 17 residues. Germline V gene lookup returns CDR1 SEHNR and CDR2 FQNEAQ (reference sequence). The CDR3 DNA sequence: TGTGCCAGCAGCTCTAGTGTCCGGGACACTTTGGATCACGAGCAGTACTTC. Protein: CASSSSVRDTLDHEQYF. Full variable domain (outside the CDR3, taken from reference TRBV7-9 and TRBJ2-7): DTGVSQNPRHKITKRGQNVTFRCDPISEHNRLYWYRQTLGQGPEFLTYFQNEAQLEKSRLLSDRFSAERPKGSFSTLEIQRTEQGDSAMYLCASSSSVRDTLDHEQYFGPGTRLTVT.

The chain links TRBV11-1 to TRBJ2-1; D not resolved. Germline lookup yields CDR1 SGHAT and CDR2 FQDESV (reference sequence). The CDR3 is 14 residues long. The V end was cut by 2 bases, the J end by 0 bases, with 5 bases between. The CDR3 loop reads CASSLLNSYNEQFF. CDR3 bases: TGTGCCAGCAGCTTATTGAACTCCTACAATGAGCAGTTCTTC.

V and J are TRBV5-6 and TRBJ2-5, with D unresolved. V was shortened by 0 bases and J by 0 bases, with 6 bases between the two germline ends. This CDR3 spans 14 amino acids. The germline V gene has CDR1 SGHDT and CDR2 YYEEEE. The CDR3 region has the DNA TGTGCCAGCAGCTTGGCGGCGGACCAAGAGACCCAGTACTTC. Translating it yields CASSLAADQETQYF.

The chain recombines TRBV3-1 with TRBJ2-1; a possible D gene is TRBD2 (5 bases). The CDR3 spans 17 residues. Germline V lookup: CDR1 LGHDT, CDR2 YNNKEL (reference sequence). V was trimmed by 0 bases and J by 0 bases, leaving 12 bases between them. CDR3 bases: TGTGCCAGCAGCCAAGATGAGAGGGAGAGCTCCTACAATGAGCAGTTCTTC. It yields the protein CASSQDERESSYNEQFF.

This chain joins TRBV25-1 and TRBJ1-1; TRBD1 might be the D (6 bases). Germline values: CDR1 MGHDK, CDR2 SYGVNS. The V end lost 6 bases, the J end lost 6 bases, and 23 bases lay between the germline ends. CDR3 length equals 16 residues. The CDR3 nucleotides read TGTGCCAGCAGGGGTTTGCCCTCGATGGGGGCCGCTGAAGCTTTCTTT. It is translated as CASRGLPSMGAAEAFF.

The chain joins TRBV9 to TRBJ2-5; 14 bases agree with TRBD2. The germline V gene encodes CDR1 SGDLS and CDR2 YYNGEE. The J segment lost 5 bases and the V segment lost 3 bases, leaving 9 bases of the junction unmatched. The CDR3 runs to 17 residues. This CDR3 reads CASSAVRRLAGGETQYF. The CDR3 region has the DNA TGTGCCAGCAGCGCGGTGAGGAGACTAGCGGGGGGGGAGACCCAGTACTTC.

This chain uses TRBV11-2 with TRBJ2-4, with 10 bases lining up with TRBD2. The junction had 12 bases not matched to a gene; V was cut back by 5 bases and J by 11 bases. This CDR3 spans 15 amino acids. CDR1 SGHAT and CDR2 FQNNGV come from the germline V gene. CDR3 sequence: CASSQEGTSGEVQYF. The DNA for the CDR3 is TGTGCCAGCAGCCAAGAGGGAACTAGCGGGGAGGTTCAGTACTTC.

This clonotype showed up just once. The gene calls are TRBV5-1 and TRBJ1-1; D call uncertain. The CDR3 covers 15 residues. From germline, CDR1 is SGHRS and CDR2 YFSETQ. V was pared by 4 bases and J by 0 bases, with 13 bases between. In DNA, the CDR3 is TGCGCCAGCAGCATGGCACGGGTGATGAACACTGAAGCTTTCTTT. Protein sequence: CASSMARVMNTEAFF. Full variable domain (missing parts from reference TRBV5-1 and TRBJ1-1): KAGVTQTPRYLIKTRGQQVTLSCSPISGHRSVSWYQQTPGQGLQFLFEYFSETQRNKGNFPGRFSGRQFSNSRSEMNVSTLELGDSALYLCASSMARVMNTEAFFGQGTRLTVV.

The genes are TRBV13 and TRBJ2-7, with TRBD2 identical over 14 bases. The germline CDR1 and CDR2 sequences are PRHDT and FYEKMQ (reference sequence). V shed 5 bases, J shed 6 bases, and the junction held 6 bases outside the gene matches. The CDR3 has 15 amino acids. The CDR3 coding sequence is TGTGCCAGCAGCGCTGGACTAGCGGGGGGTCTCGAGCAGTACTTC. It encodes CASSAGLAGGLEQYF.